This TCR beta chain was sequenced for a study of blood T cell repertoires in COVID-19. The assay was immunoSEQ multiplex PCR, and TCRdb's table has in-frame clones only and misses some. Here the sample spans around 300,000 clones, 88% being singletons. There are 15 residues in the CDR3. Germline lookup yields CDR1 MDHEN and CDR2 SYDVKM. J gave up 5 bases and V 6 bases, and 4 bases lay outside the gene matches. V gene TRBV28 combines with J gene TRBJ2-1; 13 nucleotides match TRBD2. The sequence came from a woman in her fifties or sixties who had recovered from COVID-19. Sequencing was carried out using PBMCs or T cells enriched from blood (not recorded which). DNA of the CDR3: TGTGCCAGCAGCTCCGGGACTAGCGGGAACAATGAGCAGTTCTTC. Its protein product is CASSSGTSGNNEQFF.